The clone carrying this TCR beta chain appeared a few times. TCRdb reprocessed the 5' RACE reads with MiXCR, giving one entry per CDR3 protein. This table has around 98,000 distinct CDR3 sequences, roughly a sixth appearing once. The data belong to a study of T cells of healthy individuals. The V gene lost 4 bases and the J gene lost 0 bases, with 7 bases spanning the gap. The CDR3 has 13 residues. Looked up from germline, CDR1 is DFQATT and CDR2 is SNEGSKA (reference sequence). V is TRBV20-1 and J is TRBJ1-3; D gene uncertain. The TCR originated in a human donor in good health. The CDR3 DNA is TGCAGTGCTATCGAGAACTCTGGAAACACCATATATTTT. This sequence encodes CSAIENSGNTIYF.